This section outlines one T cell receptor beta chain sequence together with its context. The junction departs from germline at one end; a sequencing error may be responsible. Every diagnosis used clinical symptoms, serum thyroxine and TRAb, thyroid ultrasound and orbital computed tomography. RNA transcripts served as the template for amplifying TCR beta CDR3 regions. Carried out on the TCR CDR3, a first-round RT-PCR used the HTBI primer set. TCRdb itself ran the multiplex PCR reads through MiXCR, one entry per CDR3 protein. This table holds more than 350,000 distinct CDR3 sequences, 15% found once. This sample was included in a study of T cells in Graves' hyperthyroidism and ophthalmopathy. In germline, CDR1 is SGHRS, CDR2 YFSETQ. This CDR3 comprises 14 residues.

This TCR was sampled from a woman aged 30 to 39 with Graves' hyperthyroidism. What was sequenced was blood. The V gene is TRBV5-1, the J gene TRBJ2-5, with D possibly being TRBD2 (6 bases). The DNA of the CDR3 is TGCGCCAGCAGCCTGGGGGGTAGCCAAGAGACCCGGTACTTC. Protein product: CASSLGGSQETRYF.